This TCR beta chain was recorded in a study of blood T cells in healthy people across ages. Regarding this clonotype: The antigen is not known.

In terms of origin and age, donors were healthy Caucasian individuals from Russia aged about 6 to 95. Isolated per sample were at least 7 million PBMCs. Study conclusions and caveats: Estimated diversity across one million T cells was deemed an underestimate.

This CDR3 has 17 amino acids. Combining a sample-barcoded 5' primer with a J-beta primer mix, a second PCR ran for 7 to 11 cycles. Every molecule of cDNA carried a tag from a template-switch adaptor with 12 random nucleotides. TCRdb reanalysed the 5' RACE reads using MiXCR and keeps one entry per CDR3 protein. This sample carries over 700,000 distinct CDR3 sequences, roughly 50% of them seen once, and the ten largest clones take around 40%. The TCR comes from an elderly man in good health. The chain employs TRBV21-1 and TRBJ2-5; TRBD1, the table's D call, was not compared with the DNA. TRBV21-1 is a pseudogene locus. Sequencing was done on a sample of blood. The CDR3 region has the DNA TGTGCCAGCAGCCGCGCGTTGCCGGACAGCGAGAAGGAGACCCAGTACTTC. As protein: CASSRALPDSEKETQYF.